In its sample, the clone carrying this TCR beta chain was seen many times. The target antigen is unknown. This entry belongs to a study of human T cells and chemical hapten exposure. Study-level points and caveats: Sensitizing to DPC left TCRs with a frequency above 1 in 1000 unaltered.

TCRdb analysed the 5' RACE reads with MiXCR anew, one entry per CDR3 protein. The sample carries 81,000 or so distinct CDR3 sequences, less than 9.5% recorded once. The total RNA was obtained from whole blood that was not fractionated. V lost 5 bases to trimming and J lost 7 bases, with 20 bases between them. The CDR3 consists of 14 residues. CDR1 and CDR2 from the germline V gene are DFQATT and SNEGSKA (reference sequence). The source of this sequence is a male donor in good health. The chain carries TRBV20-1 and TRBJ1-1; D is possibly TRBD1 (5 bases). The CDR3 DNA is TGCAGTGCTGAGAAGCCCCCAGGGAACCTTGAAGCTTTCTTT. Residues: CSAEKPPGNLEAFF.